The clone carrying this T cell receptor beta chain was counted a few times. The antigen remains undetermined. Findings of the study overall: The TCR gene usage of tumor memory CD4+ T cells clustered together with blood and lymph node memory CD4+ cells and with lymph node naive CD4+ cells. Greatest tumor Treg TCR overlap was with tumor naive CD4+ cells.

Semi-nested PCR with Nested Universal Primer A followed constant-region reverse priming of full-length variable regions. TCRdb reprocessed the 5' RACE reads via MiXCR and lists one record per CDR3 protein. The table lists about 7,200 distinct CDR3 sequences, 35% to 45% of them singletons. Source material: memory CD4+ T cells sorted from blood. The subset denotes: memory CD4+ T cells, CD4+CD45RO+CD25-. The TCR was taken from a female donor with breast cancer.

CDR3 amino acids: CASKPVTSGRYTQYF. The DNA of the CDR3 is TGTGCCAGCAAGCCGGTGACTAGCGGGAGGTATACGCAGTATTTT. This chain links TRBV6-5 with TRBJ2-3, with 13 bases matching TRBD2. V lost 7 bases and J lost 7; bases outside the gene matches: 8. Germline values: CDR1 MNHEY, CDR2 SVGAGI. This CDR3 is 15 amino acids long.